The clone carrying this T cell receptor beta chain has a count of ten or more. Its antigen remains unknown. This specimen belongs to a study of CD8 T cells in ankylosing spondylitis. Making the TCR beta libraries involved quantitative 5'-RACE with molecular barcodes. MiXCR was run by TCRdb on the 5' RACE reads, yielding one entry per CDR3 protein. The repertoire consists of hundreds of thousands of distinct CDR3 sequences, with 12% occurring once and the leading ten covering 0.45% to 0.6%. The CDR3 has 13 residues. Per germline, CDR1 DFQATT and CDR2 SNEGSKA (reference sequence). Overall study results and limits: A TCR beta motif made of 7 to 9 highly homologous variants seemed typical of ankylosing spondylitis blood. Matched synovial fluid from ankylosing spondylitis patients was reported to be enriched for disease-linked clones.

The sequence was collected from a male donor with ankylosing spondylitis. This chain links TRBV20-1 with TRBJ1-5, with TRBD1 as a possible D gene (6 bases). The sequenced material came from blood, either unsorted or a sorted T cell fraction (not recorded which). The CDR3 DNA follows: TGCAGCGCTTCCGGGACATCTAATCAGCCCCAGCATTTT. Translated, it gives CSASGTSNQPQHF.